This is a list of T cell receptor beta chains from one sample in a study of blood T cell repertoires in COVID-19. Profiling relied on immunoSEQ multiplex PCR, and the TCRdb table lists in-frame clones only, not all of them. The sample carries about 310,000 clones, around 87% recorded once. Sequenced material: peripheral blood. The origin of the receptors is a man in his 70s with acute or convalescent COVID-19. Each CDR3 is given with its conserved first and last residue. D genes are given only for firm matches. Clone size is shown for a subset of rows, as once, few, many or a class of expanded clone.

TRBJ2-2 14 . TRBV7-2 . TGTGCCAGCAGCTTAGAGACAGCCACCGGGGAGCTGTTTTTT CASSLETATGELFF
TRBJ2-7 15 once TRBV5-1 . TGCGCCAGCAGCTTGGAACGACGAACGGGCTACGAGCAGTACTTC CASSLERRTGYEQYF
TRBJ2-3 14 . TRBV10-1 . TGCGCCAGCACTTCCGTAGCTCTCACAGATACGCAGTATTTT CASTSVALTDTQYF
TRBJ1-6 15 . TRBV6-1 . TGTGCCAGCTGTGAAGGAGTTTCAAGCAATTCACCCCTCCACTTT CASCEGVSSNSPLHF
TRBJ2-1 16 . TRBV3-1/TRBV3-2 . TGTGCCAGCAGCCAAGATCTCCAGCGGCTAGACAATGAGCAGTTCTTC CASSQDLQRLDNEQFF
TRBJ2-2 15 . TRBV4-3 . TGCGCCAGCAGCGAAGGAGGCCCGAACACCGGGGAGCTGTTTTTT CASSEGGPNTGELFF
TRBJ2-1 13 . TRBV3-1/TRBV3-2 TRBD2 TGTGCCAGCAGCCAAGGGGAGGGAAATGAGCAGTTCTTC CASSQGEGNEQFF
TRBJ2-2 15 . TRBV2 TRBD2 TGTGCCAGCAGGGCGGGACTAGCGGCGACCGGGGAGCTGTTTTTT CASRAGLAATGELFF
TRBJ1-1 13 . TRBV30 . TGTGCACGGAGCTCTGCCAGGGGTTATATGGCTTTCTTT CARSSARGYMAFF
TRBJ1-6 14 . TRBV4-1 TRBD1 TGCGCCAGCAGCCCGGGACAGGGGTCTTCACCCCTCCACTTT CASSPGQGSSPLHF
TRBJ1-1 14 . TRBV6-2/TRBV6-3 TRBD1 TGTGCCAGCAGCTCCGGGACAGCGAACACTGAAGCTTTCTTT CASSSGTANTEAFF
TRBJ2-2 16 . TRBV5-4 TRBD2 TGTGCCAGCAGCCTACTTGCTGGCGGGGGTACCGGGGAGCTGTTTTTT CASSLLAGGGTGELFF
TRBJ1-1 11 . TRBV20-1 . TGCAGTGCTACGGTGAACACTGAAGCTTTCTTT CSATVNTEAFF
TRBJ1-1 14 . TRBV6-5 . TGTGCCAGCAGTTCACCCAGGGGCTACACTGAAGCTTTCTTT CASSSPRGYTEAFF
TRBJ1-3 13 . TRBV29-1 . TGCAGCGTTGGTCAGGGGTACGGAAACACCATATATTTT CSVGQGYGNTIYF
TRBJ2-5 14 . TRBV28 . TGTGCCAGCAGATCACAGGCTATGGCAGAGACCCAGTACTTC CASRSQAMAETQYF
TRBJ2-1 14 . TRBV9 . TGTGCCAGCAGCCCCTTAGGACAGAACAATGAGCAGTTCTTC CASSPLGQNNEQFF
TRBJ2-5 16 . TRBV19 TRBD1 TGTGCCAGTAGTTCTTCCGCCGGGACAGGGGTAGGGACCCAGTACTTC CASSSSAGTGVGTQYF
TRBJ2-7 16 once TRBV6-2/TRBV6-3 TRBD2 TGTGCCAGCAGCCCCGGTAGCGGGGATATTACCTACGAGCAGTACTTC CASSPGSGDITYEQYF
TRBJ2-7 15 . TRBV18 TRBD1 TGTGCCAGCTCACCCTTGGGGACAGGGACTTACGAGCAGTACTTC CASSPLGTGTYEQYF
TRBJ2-3 13 . TRBV12-3/TRBV12-4 . TGTGCCAGCAGTTTGGGCGTCACAGATACGCAGTATTTT CASSLGVTDTQYF
TRBJ1-1 13 . TRBV5-6 . TGTGCCAGCAGCATCCAGGGGCGTGGTGAAGCTTTCTTT CASSIQGRGEAFF
TRBJ2-3 12 . TRBV6-2/TRBV6-3 . TGTGCCAGCAGCAGACACGCCAATACGCAGTATTTT CASSRHANTQYF
TRBJ2-7 14 . TRBV6-5 TRBD1 TGTGCCAGCAGTAGTCCGGGACAGGGCTCCGAGCAGTACTTC CASSSPGQGSEQYF
TRBJ2-2 16 . TRBV12-1 . TGTGCCAGCAGCTTTCGTGGGCTTACGAACACCGGGGAGCTGTTTTTT CASSFRGLTNTGELFF
TRBJ2-3 18 . TRBV5-1 TRBD2 TGCGCCAGCAGCCCCGCCCTCGCCAGCGGGGTTAGCACAGATACGCAGTATTTT CASSPALASGVSTDTQYF
TRBJ2-2 14 . TRBV16 . TGTGCCAGCAGCCAAGGGCGTAACACCGGGGAGCTGTTTTTT CASSQGRNTGELFF
TRBJ2-7 12 . TRBV20-1 . TGCAGTGCTAGTAAACAGGGCAACGAGCAGTACTTC CSASKQGNEQYF
TRBJ1-4 14 . TRBV9 . TGTGCCAGCAGCGTAGGGGTGGGGCGGGAAAAACTGTTTTTT CASSVGVGREKLFF
TRBJ2-5 14 few TRBV11-3 TRBD1 TGTGCCAGCAGCGGAAACAGGGGTAGGGAGACCCAGTACTTC CASSGNRGRETQYF
TRBJ1-1 14 . TRBV2 . TGTGCCAGCAGTGACAGGGGATTGGGGACTGAAGCTTTCTTT CASSDRGLGTEAFF
TRBJ2-5 14 . TRBV7-2 TRBD2 TGTGCCAGCAGCTTAGTAGCGGGGGGGGAGACCCAGTACTTC CASSLVAGGETQYF
TRBJ2-5 16 . TRBV7-5 . TGTGCCAGAAGCCCCACTGGACAGGGGGCATGGGAGACCCAGTACTTC CARSPTGQGAWETQYF
TRBJ1-2 14 . TRBV28 TRBD1 TGTGCCAGCAGTCCCCAGACAGGGCCCTATGGCTACACCTTC CASSPQTGPYGYTF
TRBJ1-4 14 . TRBV19 TRBD1 TGTGCCAGTAGACGGACAGGAAGGAATGAAAAACTGTTTTTT CASRRTGRNEKLFF
TRBJ1-2 17 . TRBV28 TRBD1 TGTGCCAGCAGCACGCCGGGACAGGGGCCAAGCAACTATGGCTACACCTTC CASSTPGQGPSNYGYTF
TRBJ2-2 12 once TRBV13 . TGTGCCAGCAGCTTAGCGGCCGGGGAGCTGTTTTTT CASSLAAGELFF
TRBJ1-4 16 few TRBV6-2/TRBV6-3 . TGTGCCAGCAGCTCAATAACTCGCGCGGGGGATGAAAAACTGTTTTTT CASSSITRAGDEKLFF
TRBJ2-7 15 once TRBV19 TRBD1 TGTGCCAGTAGTATTTCAGACAGGGGAACCTACGAGCAGTACTTC CASSISDRGTYEQYF
TRBJ2-1 13 . TRBV29-1 . TGCAGCGTTAAACACGGGTCCTACAATGAGCAGTTCTTC CSVKHGSYNEQFF
TRBJ1-6 18 . TRBV5-1 . TGCGCCAGCAGCTTGGGGAGATTTGATATCTCCTATAATTCACCCCTCCACTTT CASSLGRFDISYNSPLHF
TRBJ2-1 13 . TRBV5-1 . TGCGCCAGCGGGGAGGTCCATACAAATGAGCAGTTCTTC CASGEVHTNEQFF
TRBJ1-2 16 . TRBV18 . TGTGCCAGCTCACCAGGACAGATTTTAGCTAACTATGGCTACACCTTC CASSPGQILANYGYTF
TRBJ1-1 13 . TRBV4-2 . TGTGCCAGCAGCCAAGACTTGAACACTGAAGCTTTCTTT CASSQDLNTEAFF
TRBJ1-2 14 . TRBV7-2 . TGTGCCAGCAGCTCGCAGGGAGGAGACTATGGCTACACCTTC CASSSQGGDYGYTF
TRBJ2-1 16 . TRBV5-1 . TGCGCCAGCAGCTTCGTGGGCGGGGCGACATACAATGAGCAGTTCTTC CASSFVGGATYNEQFF
TRBJ2-7 21 . TRBV5-1 . TGCGCCAGCAGCCGCGGCCCGACATTCCCTTTGCCTACCCGAGGGACCTACGAGCAGTACTTC CASSRGPTFPLPTRGTYEQYF